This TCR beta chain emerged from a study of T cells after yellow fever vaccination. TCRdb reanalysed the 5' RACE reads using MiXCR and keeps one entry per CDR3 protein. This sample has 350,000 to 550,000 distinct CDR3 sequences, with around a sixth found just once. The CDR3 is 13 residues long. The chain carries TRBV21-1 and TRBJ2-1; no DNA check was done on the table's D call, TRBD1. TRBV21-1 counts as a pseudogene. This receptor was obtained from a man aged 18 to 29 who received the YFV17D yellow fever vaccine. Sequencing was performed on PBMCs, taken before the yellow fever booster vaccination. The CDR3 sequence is CARGIGLTLGQFF. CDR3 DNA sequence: TGTGCCAGGGGGATAGGGCTAACCCTAGGGCAGTTCTTC.